This TCR beta chain was identified during a study of T-cell memory formation after mild COVID-19. Study results and limitations: The study detected some responding clones in pre-infection memory, suggesting cross-reactive memory joined. Balance between CD4 and CD8 was seen in clones contracting day 15 to 85, and a CD4+ lean was seen in later expanders. Contracting CD4+ clones were located mainly in CM and EM, and CD8+ clones in EMRA.

The CDR3 totals 17 residues. Germline CDR1 SGHTA, CDR2 FQGNSA. V gave up 1 base and J gave up 7 bases; unmatched junction bases: 11. A remark on this clonotype: Its target is not known.

Amplification by 5'RACE using constant-segment primers produced TCR alpha and TCR beta cDNA libraries that carried sample barcodes and UMIs. TCRdb redid the calling of the 5' RACE reads with MiXCR, one entry per CDR3 protein. The sample lists hundreds of thousands of distinct CDR3 sequences, just over 15% occurring once. The chain couples TRBV7-2 to TRBJ2-1; 9 bases align to TRBD1. This TCR was recovered from an adult woman who had mild COVID-19 (a few samples of this study predate the infection). Cell type and time point are not known. Sequenced: PBMCs or a T cell subset sorted from them (not recorded which). The CDR3 DNA follows: TGTGCCAGCAGCTTAGTACTGGACAGGGGTAGTTGGAATGAGCAGTTCTTC. Translating it yields CASSLVLDRGSWNEQFF.